One sample yielded the 17 T cell receptor beta chains listed below, sequenced in a study of a mutant IDH1 vaccine in newly diagnosed glioma. Time point of the sample: week 23, last vaccination. Vaccinated patients received 300 ug of mutant IDH1 20-mer peptide per dose, with topical imiquimod. This table comes from immunoSEQ multiplex PCR, and its TCRdb copy is limited to in-frame clones, with some not included. Of about 54,000 clones in the sample, around 87% were seen once. Their antigens are not known. The specimen was PBMCs, collected from a glioma patient whose treatment included an IDH1 peptide vaccine. The receptors shown here come from a man between 40 and 49 years old with glioma.

The V call is TRBV28, the J call TRBJ1-5; D is perhaps TRBD1 (6 bases). V lost 10 bases to trimming and J lost 6 bases, with 19 bases between them. Germline V gives CDR1 MDHEN, CDR2 SYDVKM. CDR3 length: 14 amino acids. The CDR3 nucleotides read TGTGCCACCGCCAAGGGGGGCCTCACTCAGCCCCAGCATTTT. Its translation is CATAKGGLTQPQHF.

The chain employs TRBV15 and TRBJ2-3; D not certain. CDR1 LNHNV and CDR2 YYDKDF come from the germline V gene (reference sequence). With 0 bases removed from V and 6 bases from J, the gap between germline ends came to 4 bases. CDR3 length: 12 amino acids. CDR3 residues: CATSRDSDTQYF. The DNA for the CDR3 is TGTGCCACCAGCAGAGATAGCGATACGCAGTATTTT.

The genes are TRBV7-9 and TRBJ2-5; perhaps TRBD1 as D (5 bases). CDR3 length: 13 residues. V lost 3 bases and J 4 bases, leaving 9 bases between the germline ends. Germline V gene sequence: CDR1 SEHNR, CDR2 FQNEAQ (reference sequence). The CDR3 loop reads CASSFNQGETQYF. DNA for the CDR3: TGTGCCAGCAGCTTTAACCAGGGAGAGACCCAGTACTTC.

The rearrangement joins TRBV19 to TRBJ2-7, with 10 bases that match TRBD2. The CDR3 is 14 residues long. V dropped 6 bases and J dropped 4; count of bases not matched to a gene: 6. Germline V gene sequence: CDR1 LNHDA, CDR2 SQIVND (reference sequence). In DNA, the CDR3 is TGTGCCAGTAGACGAGCGGGAGGGCCGTACGAGCAGTACTTC. Its translation is CASRRAGGPYEQYF.

The chain couples TRBV6-1 to TRBJ2-7; D assignment may be TRBD1 or TRBD2 (7 bases each). The length of the CDR3 is 17 residues. Looked up from germline, CDR1 is MNHNS and CDR2 is SASEGT. Between the trimmed V and J ends, which lost 4 bases and 7 bases, there was a span of 26 bases. CDR3 DNA: TGTGCCAGCAGTGTGCAACTCCGGGTCAGGGGGGGAAGTGAGCAGTACTTC. As protein: CASSVQLRVRGGSEQYF.

V and J are TRBV5-1 and TRBJ2-7; the D is unclear. V was cut by 0 bases and J by 4 bases, with 11 bases left in between. Germline V gene lookup returns CDR1 SGHRS and CDR2 YFSETQ. This CDR3 has 14 amino acids. CDR3: CASSLVGDGYEQYF. The CDR3 nucleotides are TGCGCCAGCAGCTTGGTAGGAGACGGTTACGAGCAGTACTTC.

The chain links TRBV15 to TRBJ2-2; a weak D match, TRBD2 (7 bases). Germline CDR1 is LNHNV and CDR2 is YYDKDF (reference sequence). Trimming pared 1 base from V and 1 base from J, leaving 16 bases between. This CDR3 is built from 18 residues. The CDR3 nucleotides are TGTGCCACCAGCAGAGGTAGGGGAGCGGGACAGAACACCGGGGAGCTGTTTTTT. Protein: CATSRGRGAGQNTGELFF.

V is TRBV6-1 and J is TRBJ1-2; D is possibly TRBD1 (5 bases). The CDR3 loop spans 15 amino acids. Germline assignment: CDR1 MNHNS and CDR2 SASEGT. Trimming left V 6 bases short and J 2 bases short, with 16 bases between. The DNA of the CDR3 is TGTGCCAGCAGGCCAATCGACAGTCAGAACTATGGCTACACCTTC. Translation gives CASRPIDSQNYGYTF.

This clone has a handful of counts. V is TRBV7-7 and J is TRBJ2-5; a weak D match, TRBD1 (5 bases). This CDR3 is 15 amino acids long. The ends were cut back, 5 bases at V and 1 base at J, with 14 bases in the middle. Germline V CDR1 and CDR2: SSHAT, FNYEAQ (reference sequence). CDR3 region: CASSKTPGPQETQYF. DNA for the CDR3: TGTGCCAGCAGCAAAACCCCAGGGCCCCAAGAGACCCAGTACTTC.

The chain carries TRBV4-1 and TRBJ2-7; D remains unclear. The CDR3 extends over 15 amino acids. V was cut by 0 bases and J by 3 bases, with 12 bases left in between. CDR1 and CDR2 from the germline V gene are MGHRA and YSYEKL. The CDR3: CASSQDTPPGYEQYF. The CDR3 DNA follows: TGCGCCAGCAGCCAAGATACCCCGCCAGGCTACGAGCAGTACTTC.

Worth noting for this clone: Other DNA sequences within the sample encode an identical CDR3. The chain employs TRBV5-1 and TRBJ2-6, with D tentatively TRBD1 (6 bases). Germline V CDR1 and CDR2: SGHRS, YFSETQ. V lost 5 bases to trimming and J lost 0 bases, with 15 bases between them. The CDR3 contains 17 residues. CDR3 nucleotides: TGCGCCAGCAGTTCTGGGGGCTTCAGCTCTGGGGCCAACGTCCTGACTTTC. The encoded protein is CASSSGGFSSGANVLTF.

V is TRBV7-2 and J is TRBJ2-3; no reliable D call. V lost 6 bases and J lost 5, with 12 bases in between. Germline V gene data show CDR1 as SGHTA and CDR2 as FQGNSA. There are 13 residues in the CDR3. CDR3 nucleotide sequence: TGTGCCAGCAGGCCTTACACTGTAGATACGCAGTATTTT. Its protein is CASRPYTVDTQYF. The full variable domain, with the rest looked up from reference TRBV7-2 and TRBJ2-3, is GAGVSQSPSNKVTEKGKDVELRCDPISGHTALYWYRQSLGQGLEFLIYFQGNSAPDKSGLPSDRFSAERTGGSVSTLTIQRTQQEDSAVYLCASRPYTVDTQYFGPGTRLTVL.

V gene TRBV4-3 combines with J gene TRBJ1-2; D is unresolved. This CDR3 contains 14 residues. Trimming pared 1 base from V and 3 bases from J, leaving 9 bases between. The germline V gene encodes CDR1 LGHNA and CDR2 YSLEER. The CDR3 reads CASSQGRSYYGYTF. DNA of the CDR3: TGCGCCAGCAGCCAAGGACGGTCATACTATGGCTACACCTTC.

V and J are TRBV18 and TRBJ2-2, with a possible D match to TRBD1 (5 bases). Deletions cut 8 bases from V and 4 bases from J, with 17 bases between. CDR3 length: 15 residues. Looked up from germline, CDR1 is KGHSH and CDR2 is LQKENI. The CDR3 here is CASQGRVSSTGELFF. DNA of the CDR3: TGTGCCAGCCAGGGCCGAGTCTCGAGCACCGGGGAGCTGTTTTTT.

The genes are TRBV9 and TRBJ2-5, with 12 bases lining up with TRBD1. Germline CDR1 reads SGDLS; CDR2 reads YYNGEE. J gave up 5 bases and V 3 bases, and 8 bases lay outside the gene matches. This CDR3 region has 16 residues. The chain's CDR3 is CASSGGDRGRWETQYF. CDR3 DNA: TGTGCCAGCAGCGGCGGGGACAGGGGGCGCTGGGAGACCCAGTACTTC.

This chain connects TRBV9 to TRBJ1-3; TRBD1 might be the D (5 bases). The CDR3 contains 15 residues. The V end lost 4 bases, the J end lost 8 bases, and 19 bases lay between the germline ends. Germline CDR1 reads SGDLS; CDR2 reads YYNGEE. The CDR3 spells CASSSRQTSRDTIYF. CDR3 DNA sequence: TGTGCCAGCAGCTCCCGACAGACCTCTAGGGACACCATATATTTT.

The genes are TRBV5-6 and TRBJ1-1; no firm D call. This CDR3 is built from 15 residues. The germline gives CDR1 SGHDT, CDR2 YYEEEE. Trimming stripped 4 bases from V and 1 base from J, with 14 bases between. CDR3 amino acids: CASSPVTGPNTEAFF. CDR3 bases: TGTGCCAGCAGCCCGGTGACGGGTCCGAACACTGAAGCTTTCTTT.